One sample yielded the 6 T cell receptor beta chains listed below, sequenced in a study of blood T cell repertoires in COVID-19. Profiling relied on immunoSEQ multiplex PCR, and the TCRdb table lists in-frame clones only, not all of them. The sample consists of some 190,000 clones, 88% of them appearing once. The sample was peripheral blood. These receptors came from a woman aged 40-49 years who had recovered from COVID-19.

The V and J genes are TRBV6-5 and TRBJ1-2; D is undetermined. The CDR3 is 12 residues long. Trimming left V 6 bases short and J 3 bases short, with 8 bases between. CDR1 and CDR2 from the germline V gene are MNHEY and SVGAGI. The CDR3 protein is CASRASDYGYTF. The CDR3 bases are TGTGCCAGCAGAGCCTCCGACTATGGCTACACCTTC.

The rearrangement links TRBV5-1 to TRBJ2-1; 13 nucleotides agree with TRBD2. Per germline, CDR1 SGHRS and CDR2 YFSETQ. J was trimmed by 10 bases and V by 4 bases; bases with no gene match: 8. The CDR3 is 15 amino acids. The CDR3 is CASSLRTSGSKEQFF. CDR3 DNA: TGCGCCAGCAGCCTAAGGACTAGCGGGAGTAAGGAGCAGTTCTTC.

The V gene is TRBV6-1, the J gene TRBJ1-3, with D unclear. The CDR3 consists of 16 residues. The germline CDR1 and CDR2 sequences are MNHNS and SASEGT. V was pared by 1 base and J by 0 bases, with 10 bases between. Here the CDR3 reads CASSEDEIYSGNTIYF. The CDR3 DNA follows: TGTGCCAGCAGTGAAGATGAGATCTACTCTGGAAACACCATATATTTT.

The CDR3 sequence: CASSIAGIQARGYTF. CDR3 DNA sequence: TGTGCCAGTAGTATAGCGGGGATCCAGGCTCGGGGCTACACCTTC. The V and J genes are TRBV19 and TRBJ1-2; no clear D gene. This CDR3 has 15 residues. CDR1 and CDR2 from the germline V gene are LNHDA and SQIVND (reference sequence). Trimming shortened V by 1 base and J by 8 bases, and 17 bases separated the two germline ends.

V and J are TRBV4-1 and TRBJ2-2; tentative D call: TRBD1 (7 bases). CDR1 is MGHRA and CDR2 is YSYEKL in the germline V gene. The V end was cut by 3 bases, the J end by 8 bases, with 16 bases between. The CDR3 contains 15 residues. The CDR3 nucleotides are TGCGCCAGCAGCCATGATCAGGGGGGTTGGGGGGAGCTGTTTTTT. Residues: CASSHDQGGWGELFF.

CDR3 sequence: CASSSPVTGWNGELFF. In DNA, the CDR3 is TGTGCCAGTAGTTCCCCCGTGACAGGGTGGAACGGGGAGCTGTTTTTT. This rearrangement joins TRBV19 to TRBJ2-2, with 7 bases matching TRBD1. Germline CDR1 and CDR2: LNHDA and SQIVND (reference sequence). The length of the CDR3 is 16 residues. V was pared by 5 bases and J by 7 bases, with 13 bases of the junction left unmatched. The whole variable domain, filled in from reference TRBV19 and TRBJ2-2, reads DGGITQSPKYLFRKEGQNVTLSCEQNLNHDAMYWYRQDPGQGLRLIYYSQIVNDFQKGDIAEGYSVSREKKESFPLTVTSAQKNPTAFYLCASSSPVTGWNGELFFGEGSRLTVL.